The 5 T cell receptor beta chains reported below all come from one sample, sequenced in a study of tumor-infiltrating lymphocytes in primary liver carcinoma. Unsorted whole blood served as the source of blood RNA, and germline DNA was extracted as well. A primer in the constant region served to generate TCR beta cDNA from roughly 550 ng of total RNA. Each TCR beta library was derived from three nested multiplex PCR rounds that employed slightly modified ARM-PCR. The opening two PCR rounds, around 9 cycles each, paired TRBV1-TRBV30 forward primers with a C-beta reverse primer. TCRdb reanalysed the multiplex PCR reads using MiXCR and keeps one entry per CDR3 protein. The repertoire includes approximately 300,000 distinct CDR3 sequences, about 60% of them detected once, and 9% to 10% sits in the top ten. The specimen sequenced was peripheral blood. The receptor source for this set is a man in his forties with primary liver carcinoma and hepatitis B virus infection.

The count of this clonotype is one. The chain combines TRBV29-1 with TRBJ2-3; perhaps TRBD2 as D (7 bases). Germline CDR1 SQVTM, CDR2 ANQGSEA. The CDR3 sequence is 13 residues long. Between the trimmed V and J ends, which lost 6 bases and 6 bases, there was a span of 16 bases. DNA for the CDR3: TGCAGCGTAGGGGGGGCACTGAGGGATACGCAGTATTTT. As protein: CSVGGALRDTQYF.

The chain is built from TRBV5-4 and TRBJ2-1; 9 bases are a match to TRBD1. The CDR3 runs to 15 residues. Germline assignment: CDR1 SGHNT and CDR2 YYREEE (reference sequence). The trim removed 4 bases at V and 7 bases at J, leaving 9 bases unmatched. DNA of the CDR3: TGTGCCAGCAGCCCCCCCGGGACAGGGAATAATGAGCAGTTCTTC. Encoded protein: CASSPPGTGNNEQFF.

With respect to this clonotype: A read error may produce the germline difference seen at one junction end. J is TRBJ2-7 and V is TRBV6-2 or TRBV6-3; no clear D gene. This CDR3 contains 20 residues. CDR1 MNHEY and CDR2 SVGEGT come from the germline V gene. The CDR3 loop reads CASSYTRIGPPSGSSYEQCF. CDR3 DNA: TGTGCCAGCAGTTACACGCGAATCGGGCCACCTAGTGGGTCCTCCTACGAGCAGTGCTTC.

As to this clonotype: The germline gene is not matched at one end of the junction; a read error may be the cause. V usage is TRBV6-1 and J usage is TRBJ2-2; a weak D match, TRBD2 (7 bases). The CDR3 covers 15 residues. Germline CDR1 and CDR2: MNHNS and SASEGT. The CDR3 region has the DNA TGTGTCAGCAGTAACACCGGGGGGACATCCGGGGAGCTGTCTTTT. This codes for CVSSNTGGTSGELSF.

This clonotype was recorded at least ten times. The gene calls are TRBV30 and TRBJ2-3; 7 bases align to TRBD1. Trimming removed 0 bases from V and 3 bases from J; junction bases left unmatched: 9. CDR1 and CDR2 (germline): GTSNPN, SVGIG (reference sequence). This CDR3 spans 16 amino acids. CDR3 sequence reads: CAWSVLPGGPTDTQYF. In nucleotides, the CDR3 is TGTGCCTGGAGTGTACTGCCAGGGGGACCGACAGATACGCAGTATTTT.